The 8 T cell receptor beta chains presented below share a single source sample, sequenced in a study of PD-1 blockade in classical Hodgkin lymphoma. Every patient experienced relapse after autologous stem cell transplantation, and brentuximab vedotin exposure varied. Sequencing used immunoSEQ multiplex PCR; TCRdb keeps in-frame clones, though not all of them. Among about 30,000 clones listed, roughly two thirds were seen once. The specimen was peripheral blood mononuclear cells (PBMCs), collected before the second cycle of nivolumab. The receptors shown here come from a human donor with classical Hodgkin lymphoma.

As regards this clone: Additional DNA sequences in this sample encode the identical CDR3. The chain has TRBV7-2 and TRBJ2-3; D is unclear. The CDR3 is 12 residues long. CDR1 and CDR2 from the germline V gene are SGHTA and FQGNSA. V was pared by 2 bases and J by 3 bases, with 3 bases between. CDR3 sequence: CASSLLTDTQYF. The CDR3 DNA is TGTGCCAGCAGCTTATTAACAGATACGCAGTATTTT.

CDR3 nucleotides: TGTGCCAGCAGCTTAGGTCGGCGGCAGAACACTGAAGCTTTCTTT. Its protein product is CASSLGRRQNTEAFF. This chain links TRBV11-1 with TRBJ1-1; D is ambiguous. Deletions cut 1 base from V and 1 base from J, with 10 bases between. The CDR3 runs 15 residues. Per germline, CDR1 SGHAT and CDR2 FQDESV (reference sequence).

CDR3 sequence: CASSLGRGNLPNYGYTF. In DNA form, the CDR3 reads TGTGCCAGCAGTTTAGGGAGGGGGAACCTACCTAACTATGGCTACACCTTC. The chain recombines TRBV28 with TRBJ1-2; a possible D gene is TRBD1 (6 bases). CDR1 and CDR2 from the germline V gene are MDHEN and SYDVKM. This CDR3 region has 17 residues. Deletions cut 2 bases from V and 0 bases from J, with 16 bases between.

The V gene is TRBV19, the J gene TRBJ1-1; D is uncertain. Germline assignment: CDR1 LNHDA and CDR2 SQIVND (reference sequence). This CDR3 has 13 amino acids. Trimming left V 6 bases short and J 6 bases short, with 14 bases between. CDR3 nucleotide sequence: TGTGCCAGTAGATTTACGGGAGCCCCTGAAGCTTTCTTT. Its protein is CASRFTGAPEAFF.

This clone was picked up one time. The chain uses TRBV2 and TRBJ1-2; 9 nucleotides match TRBD1. With V trimmed by 11 bases and J by 2 bases, 6 bases remained unmatched. Germline V gives CDR1 SNHLY, CDR2 FYNNEI. This CDR3 spans 13 amino acids. As DNA, the CDR3 is TGTGCCTGCGGACAGGGGAACAACTATGGCTACACCTTC. Its protein product is CACGQGNNYGYTF.

This chain joins TRBV11-1 and TRBJ2-3; 11 bases are a match to TRBD2. Per germline, CDR1 SGHAT and CDR2 FQDESV (reference sequence). CDR3 size: 16 residues. The trim removed 4 bases at V and 0 bases at J, leaving 3 bases unmatched. The CDR3 here is CASSSGLAASTDTQYF. Written as DNA, the CDR3 is TGTGCCAGCAGCTCGGGACTAGCGGCTAGCACAGATACGCAGTATTTT.

This clone occurred a few times. The chain is built from TRBV9 and TRBJ2-5; D is perhaps TRBD1 (6 bases). The CDR3 extends over 14 amino acids. Germline CDR1 reads SGDLS; CDR2 reads YYNGEE. Trimming pared 1 base from V and 5 bases from J, leaving 12 bases between. The CDR3 DNA reads as TGTGCCAGCAGCGTAAATTGGGGGCACGAGACCCAGTACTTC. Protein sequence: CASSVNWGHETQYF.

The genes are TRBV4-1 and TRBJ2-5; D gene ambiguous. From germline, CDR1 is MGHRA and CDR2 YSYEKL. V was cut by 0 bases and J by 5 bases, with 13 bases left in between. This CDR3 has 15 residues. This CDR3 reads CASSQEVLIRETQYF. CDR3 DNA: TGCGCCAGCAGCCAAGAAGTTCTAATCAGGGAGACCCAGTACTTC.